What follows describes a single T cell receptor beta chain. These data are taken from a study of control samples from healthy donors and cancer patients. Using immunoSEQ multiplex PCR, the repertoire was profiled, and TCRdb retains in-frame clones only, with some absent. The sample has about 100,000 clones, about 90% seen once. The sample was blood. This TCR was recovered from a woman between 45 and 65 years old in good health.

CDR3 nucleotides: TGTGCCAGCGAACCGGGACAGCCGAACACCGGGGAGCTGTTTTTT. It translates to CASEPGQPNTGELFF. This chain links TRBV6-5 with TRBJ2-2; 7 positions agree with TRBD1. Per germline, CDR1 MNHEY and CDR2 SVGAGI. Trimming took 8 bases from V and 0 from J; bases not matched to a gene: 6. The CDR3 spans 15 residues.